A single sample gave rise to the 22 T cell receptor beta chains below, sequenced in a study of response to subunit inactivated influenza vaccine. MiXCR was run by TCRdb on the RT-PCR reads, yielding one entry per CDR3 protein. The sample has hundreds of thousands of distinct CDR3 sequences, about 11% seen once; the top ten hold more than 9.5%. The same sample was also studied in work on T cells expressing NK-cell markers. According to that study: Researchers built TCR beta cDNA using 5'RACE template switching with UMIs.

The sample consisted of PBMCs from blood, taken on the day of vaccination. The receptors here all came from a man aged 45-65 years who received an inactivated influenza vaccine.

The sample holds a few counts of this clonotype. The chain is built from TRBV11-2 and TRBJ2-1; TRBD2 matches 12 bases. V lost 2 bases to trimming and J lost 7 bases; unmatched junction nucleotides: 3. The CDR3 loop spans 15 amino acids. Germline V gives CDR1 SGHAT, CDR2 FQNNGV. Written as DNA, the CDR3 is TGTGCCAGCAGCTTAACTAGCGGGGGGCGGAATGAGCAGTTCTTC. Protein sequence: CASSLTSGGRNEQFF. The entire variable domain, with the rest obtained from reference TRBV11-2 and TRBJ2-1, is as follows: EAGVAQSPRYKIIEKRQSVAFWCNPISGHATLYWYQQILGQGPKLLIQFQNNGVVDDSQLPKDRFSAERLKGVDSTLKIQPAKLEDSAVYLCASSLTSGGRNEQFFGPGTRLTVL.

The V call is TRBV7-6, the J call TRBJ2-1, with D unresolved. V lost 5 bases and J 8 bases, leaving 25 bases between the germline ends. CDR3 size: 17 residues. CDR1 and CDR2 from the germline V gene are SGHVS and FNYEAQ. The CDR3 region is CASSGRPGPPFPHEQFF. Here the CDR3 DNA reads TGTGCCAGCAGCGGGCGTCCGGGCCCACCGTTCCCCCATGAGCAGTTCTTC.

This clonotype was seen only a few times. V is TRBV4-1 and J is TRBJ2-2, with 7 positions matching TRBD1. CDR3 length: 17 residues. After removal of 4 bases from V and 3 bases from J, the junction contained 11 bases not matched to a gene. The germline V gene encodes CDR1 MGHRA and CDR2 YSYEKL. The CDR3 here is CASSRPQGWRDTGELFF. CDR3 DNA: TGCGCCAGCAGCCGCCCACAGGGGTGGCGGGACACCGGGGAGCTGTTTTTT.

This clonotype has only a few counts. This chain uses TRBV29-1 with TRBJ2-5, with D tentatively TRBD2 (7 bases). Trimming took off 7 bases at V and 5 bases at J, with 14 bases between the two ends. This CDR3 has 12 amino acids. CDR1 and CDR2 (germline): SQVTM, ANQGSEA. The DNA of the CDR3 is TGCAGCGGGGGGGGCTGGGGGGAGACCCAGTACTTC. It specifies CSGGGWGETQYF.

J is TRBJ2-1 and V is TRBV3-1; 7 bases align to TRBD1. The length of the CDR3 is 14 residues. Germline V gene data show CDR1 as LGHDT and CDR2 as YNNKEL (reference sequence). V lost 0 bases and J lost 7; bases outside the gene matches: 3. The CDR3 protein is CASSQEARGNEQFF. CDR3 sequence (DNA): TGTGCCAGCAGCCAAGAGGCCAGGGGGAATGAGCAGTTCTTC.

This clonotype turned up a few times. The V gene is TRBV4-2, the J gene TRBJ2-1; TRBD2 might be the D (6 bases). The CDR3 is 16 residues long. V gave up 3 bases and J gave up 3 bases, with 15 bases separating them. Germline V CDR1 and CDR2: LGHNA, YNFKEQ. CDR3 loop: CASSHSTSRLYNEQFF. Here the CDR3 DNA reads TGTGCCAGCAGCCATTCCACTAGCAGACTCTACAATGAGCAGTTCTTC.

The CDR3 DNA reads as TGTGCCAGCAACCGACCTGGAGGAACTACCGAGCAGTACTTC. Protein sequence: CASNRPGGTTEQYF. The rearrangement uses TRBV6-9 and TRBJ2-7; TRBD2 might be the D (5 bases). This CDR3 spans 14 amino acids. Trimming stripped 7 bases from V and 6 bases from J, with 19 bases between. The germline CDR1 and CDR2 sequences are MNHGY and SVAAGI.

This clonotype has at least ten counts. The chain uses TRBV6-5 and TRBJ2-6, with 7 positions matching TRBD1. CDR3 length: 17 amino acids. Germline-derived CDR1 and CDR2 are MNHEY and SVGAGI. With 5 bases clipped from V and 0 bases from J, the junction kept 7 bases outside the gene matches. CDR3 nucleotides: TGTGCCAGCAGTAACAGGGGCTTTTACTCTGGGGCCAACGTCCTGACTTTC. Translation: CASSNRGFYSGANVLTF.

The sample holds a few counts of this clonotype. This sequence joins TRBV20-1 and TRBJ2-7; D possibly corresponds to TRBD1 (6 bases). The V and J ends lost 1 base and 6 bases respectively, with 16 bases between them. CDR1 is DFQATT, CDR2 SNEGSKA, per germline (reference sequence). This CDR3 contains 14 residues. The CDR3 reads CSARVPQGASEQYF. DNA of the CDR3: TGCAGTGCTAGAGTCCCACAGGGAGCTAGCGAGCAGTACTTC.

This chain connects TRBV7-6 to TRBJ2-2; no reliable D call. The CDR3 is 15 residues long. V shed 5 bases and J shed 6 bases, with 16 bases lying between them. Looked up from germline, CDR1 is SGHVS and CDR2 is FNYEAQ. The CDR3 is CASSQVGNRAGELFF. Written as DNA, the CDR3 is TGTGCCAGCAGCCAGGTCGGAAATCGAGCCGGGGAGCTGTTTTTT.

The chain combines TRBV20-1 with TRBJ1-6, with D tentatively TRBD1 (5 bases). Germline V gene lookup returns CDR1 DFQATT and CDR2 SNEGSKA (reference sequence). The V end was cut by 6 bases, the J end by 0 bases, with 12 bases between. CDR3 length: 15 residues. The CDR3, as DNA: TGCAGTGCAGGTCGGGGGGGCTCCTATAATTCACCCCTCCACTTT. Encoded protein: CSAGRGGSYNSPLHF.

At least ten counts were recorded for this clonotype. This chain joins TRBV5-1 and TRBJ1-6, with TRBD1 identical over 10 bases. Trimming at V came to 7 bases and at J to 7 bases, leaving 5 bases not matched to a gene. This CDR3 comprises 14 residues. The germline CDR1 and CDR2 sequences are SGHRS and YFSETQ. CDR3 in DNA: TGCGCCAGCTCGGGACAGGGGTCCAATTCACCCCTCCACTTT. It encodes CASSGQGSNSPLHF. Drawing the rest from reference TRBV5-1 and TRBJ1-6, the complete variable domain is KAGVTQTPRYLIKTRGQQVTLSCSPISGHRSVSWYQQTPGQGLQFLFEYFSETQRNKGNFPGRFSGRQFSNSRSEMNVSTLELGDSALYLCASSGQGSNSPLHFGNGTRLTVT.

In its sample, this clonotype was seen a few times. This sequence joins TRBV5-6 and TRBJ2-1; D is unclear. Looked up from germline, CDR1 is SGHDT and CDR2 is YYEEEE. Trimming removed 0 bases at V and 10 bases at J, with 11 bases between. The CDR3 covers 13 residues. Here the CDR3 reads CASSLALAREQFF. The CDR3 region has the DNA TGTGCCAGCAGCTTGGCCCTGGCACGGGAGCAGTTCTTC.

The sample holds a few counts of this clonotype. The chain employs TRBV7-9 and TRBJ1-2; a weak D match, TRBD1 (5 bases). The CDR3 has 14 residues. The V end lost 5 bases, the J end lost 3 bases, and 13 bases lay between the germline ends. From germline, CDR1 is SEHNR and CDR2 FQNEAQ (reference sequence). DNA of the CDR3: TGTGCCAGCAGCCCGGCCCGGGGGGACTATGGCTACACCTTC. Translating gives CASSPARGDYGYTF.

The rearrangement uses TRBV27 and TRBJ1-1; the match to TRBD1 covers 9 bases. V lost 6 bases to trimming and J lost 2 bases; unmatched junction nucleotides: 7. From germline, CDR1 is MNHEY and CDR2 SMNVEV (reference sequence). This CDR3 region has 15 residues. The CDR3 reads CASREQGALNTEAFF. In nucleotides, the CDR3 is TGTGCCAGCAGGGAACAGGGGGCCCTTAACACTGAAGCTTTCTTT.

V gene TRBV10-1 combines with J gene TRBJ2-7, with a possible D match to TRBD1 (6 bases). This CDR3 has 12 residues. Looked up from germline, CDR1 is WNHNN and CDR2 is SYGVQD (reference sequence). With 8 bases removed from V and 10 bases from J, the gap between germline ends came to 18 bases. CDR3 sequence (DNA): TGCGCCAGCCCCAACTCCACAGGGAAACAGTACTTC. Amino acids: CASPNSTGKQYF.

The chain recombines TRBV23-1 with TRBJ2-7; 7 bases are a match to TRBD1. TRBV23-1 belongs to the ORF category, with a function that is uncertain. The length of the CDR3 is 17 residues. V trimming: 4 bases; J trimming: 4 bases; junction bases outside the gene matches: 16. CDR3 in amino acids: CASSPTPDRPPEYEQYF. The DNA for the CDR3 is TGCGCCAGCAGTCCAACCCCGGACAGGCCGCCGGAGTACGAGCAGTACTTC.

The chain employs TRBV6-1 and TRBJ1-5, with 8 bases aligning to TRBD1. Germline V gene data show CDR1 as MNHNS and CDR2 as SASEGT. Trimming removed 4 bases from V and 0 bases from J; junction bases left unmatched: 8. This CDR3 has 17 residues. This chain's CDR3 is CASSAGTGINSNQPQHF. CDR3 coding DNA: TGTGCCAGCAGTGCCGGGACAGGAATTAATAGCAATCAGCCCCAGCATTTT.

The rearrangement joins TRBV6-2 or TRBV6-3 to TRBJ2-5; weak D call: TRBD1 (6 bases). Germline-derived CDR1 and CDR2 are MNHEY and SVGEGT. The CDR3 is made up of 14 amino acids. Trimming removed 4 bases from V and 5 bases from J, with 14 bases in between. This CDR3 is CASSSSGTPETQYF. Here the CDR3 DNA reads TGTGCCAGCAGTTCTTCCGGGACACCGGAGACCCAGTACTTC.

CDR3 sequence reads: CASSPGRAGNTIYF. The CDR3 nucleotides are TGTGCCAGCAGCCCGGGGAGAGCTGGAAACACCATATATTTT. This chain connects TRBV7-2 to TRBJ1-3; the D is unclear. The germline V and J ends were trimmed by 5 bases and 2 bases, with 10 bases remaining between them. The CDR3 extends over 14 amino acids. CDR1 and CDR2 (germline): SGHTA, FQGNSA.

The chain uses TRBV11-2 and TRBJ2-3; 8 positions match TRBD2. The germline CDR1 and CDR2 sequences are SGHAT and FQNNGV. The V gene end was trimmed by 1 base and the J gene end by 1 base; junction bases not matched to a gene: 7. The CDR3 loop spans 17 amino acids. The CDR3 bases are TGTGCCAGCAGCTTAGGTCGTTGGACTAGCCGCACAGATACGCAGTATTTT. Protein: CASSLGRWTSRTDTQYF.

CDR3 region: CASSLGAQSSYEQYF. CDR3 bases: TGTGCCAGCAGCCTAGGGGCCCAGAGCTCCTACGAGCAGTACTTC. The J gene is TRBJ2-7, the V gene TRBV12-3 or TRBV12-4, with D perhaps matching TRBD1 (5 bases). CDR3 size: 15 residues. Trimming took off 6 bases at V and 0 bases at J, with 15 bases between the two ends.